The next 3 T cell receptor beta chains were all read from a single sample in a study of shared clonotypes between healthy human individuals. This table comes from immunoSEQ multiplex PCR, and its TCRdb copy is limited to in-frame clones, with some not included. The sample records a few hundred thousand clones, 65% to 80% being singletons. Sequencing input: PBMCs. These receptors all stem from a middle-aged woman in good health. Some clones in this sample may be carry-over from other donors' samples.

V gene TRBV7-3 combines with J gene TRBJ2-7; perhaps TRBD2 as D (6 bases). CDR1 SGHTA and CDR2 FQGTGA come from the germline V gene. CDR3 length: 14 amino acids. V lost 5 bases and J 0 bases, leaving 11 bases between the germline ends. CDR3 loop: CASSQDGSSYEQYF. The CDR3 DNA reads as TGTGCCAGCAGCCAGGACGGGAGCTCCTACGAGCAGTACTTC.

V and J are TRBV27 and TRBJ2-7; 8 bases are shared with TRBD2. Germline CDR1 is MNHEY and CDR2 is SMNVEV (reference sequence). CDR3 length equals 16 residues. With V trimmed by 5 bases and J by 2 bases, 11 bases remained unmatched. In DNA form, the CDR3 reads TGTGCCAGCAGTCCCTCCTATAGCGGGGTCGCCTACGAGCAGTACTTC. It is translated as CASSPSYSGVAYEQYF.

The V call is TRBV19, the J call TRBJ2-2, with 15 bases identical to TRBD2. With V trimmed by 5 bases and J by 1 base, 5 bases remained unmatched. CDR1 and CDR2 (germline): LNHDA, SQIVND (reference sequence). The CDR3 consists of 18 residues. This CDR3 is CASSVGLAGGRNTGELFF. The CDR3 bases are TGTGCCAGTAGTGTCGGACTAGCGGGAGGGCGGAACACCGGGGAGCTGTTTTTT.